The text below deals with one T cell receptor beta chain. Its antigen remains unidentified. This entry belongs to a study of beta chain features in type 1 diabetes. Study-wide points: Shortening of TCRB CDR3s, moderate but significant, appeared in all four CD4+ subsets of Type 1 diabetes patients. A cDNA-based sequencing approach could over-represent cells with high TCR expression.

Expressed TCRB transcripts were sequenced because the isolated RNA had all been reverse transcribed beforehand. Clones were sequenced by immunoSEQ multiplex PCR, and TCRdb holds only the in-frame ones, with some missing. The data show under 450,000 clones, about 16% seen once. CDR1 is SGDLS and CDR2 is YYNGEE in the germline V gene. V was trimmed by 1 base and J by 0 bases, leaving 9 bases between them. The CDR3 is 15 amino acids. Sequencing was performed on naive CD4+ T cells from blood. V gene TRBV9 combines with J gene TRBJ2-3; D uncertain. The clonotype comes from a woman younger than 35 in good health. The CDR3 nucleotides are TGTGCCAGCAGCGTATCTGGCTCGAGCACAGATACGCAGTATTTT. This translates into CASSVSGSSTDTQYF. Drawing the rest from reference TRBV9 and TRBJ2-3, the complete variable domain is DSGVTQTPKHLITATGQRVTLRCSPRSGDLSVYWYQQSLDQGLQFLIQYYNGEERAKGNILERFSAQQFPDLHSELNLSSLELGDSALYFCASSVSGSSTDTQYFGPGTRLTVL.